This T cell receptor beta chain was sequenced for a study of metastatic and nonmetastatic thyroid tumors. The CDR3 length is 16 residues. The trim removed 6 bases at V and 2 bases at J, leaving 7 bases unmatched. Germline V gene data show CDR1 as SGHTA and CDR2 as FQGNSA. Via MiXCR, TCRdb re-called the PCR reads. The table shows 20,000 to 25,000 clones, with about 30% occurring only once. All patients were untreated before thyroid surgery. Relative to its sample, this clone is medium-sized. Sequencing was carried out using tumor tissue. The genes are TRBV7-2 and TRBJ1-6, with 7 nucleotides matching TRBD1. The receptor's source is a female donor with papillary thyroid cancer or a benign thyroid nodule (not recorded which). Some clones in this sample may be carry-over from other donors' samples. CDR3 in amino acids: CASSRQGNPYNSPLHF. The DNA of the CDR3 is TGTGCCAGCAGTAGACAGGGTAATCCCTATAATTCACCCCTCCACTTT.